The rows below give T cell receptor beta chains drawn from one sample of a study of PD-L1 blockade in urothelial cancer. Profiling relied on immunoSEQ multiplex PCR, and the TCRdb table lists in-frame clones only, not all of them. The repertoire includes around 30,000 clones, 75% to 90% of them detected once, and around 1.9% sits in the top ten. Material: PBMCs, obtained around atezolizumab (anti-PD-L1) treatment. The receptor source for this set is a middle-aged man with urothelial cancer. Both conserved end residues are part of each CDR3. D genes are given only for firm matches. Expanded clones get a size class; other rows say once, few or many, or leave the size out.

d_gene	abundance	j_gene	v_gene	CDR3aa	CDR3nt
NA	NA	TRBJ1-5	TRBV19	CASKDVGAAQPQHF	TGTGCCAGTAAGGATGTTGGTGCGGCTCAGCCCCAGCATTTT
TRBD2	NA	TRBJ2-3	TRBV27	CASSWTSWGTDTQYF	TGTGCCAGCAGTTGGACTAGCTGGGGCACAGATACGCAGTATTTT
NA	NA	TRBJ2-7	TRBV7-9	CASSQPALARYEQYF	TGTGCCAGCAGTCAACCCGCCCTAGCGCGATATGAGCAGTACTTC
TRBD2	NA	TRBJ2-1	TRBV27	CASSWTSGKYEQFF	TGTGCCAGCAGTTGGACTAGCGGGAAGTATGAGCAGTTCTTC
TRBD2	NA	TRBJ2-7	TRBV2	CASSARTSGRDEQYF	TGTGCCAGCAGTGCACGGACTAGCGGGAGGGACGAGCAGTACTTC
NA	NA	TRBJ1-4	TRBV7-3	CASSLTPDEKLFF	TGTGCCAGCAGCTTAACGCCGGATGAAAAACTGTTTTTT
TRBD1	NA	TRBJ1-4	TRBV28	CASSFRGRTTNEKLFF	TGTGCCAGCAGTTTCAGGGGGCGGACCACTAATGAAAAACTGTTTTTT
TRBD1	NA	TRBJ1-3	TRBV7-8	CASSRRGTGTAGNTIYF	TGTGCCAGCAGCCGAAGAGGAACCGGGACAGCGGGAAACACCATATATTTT
NA	NA	TRBJ1-2	TRBV18	CASSPTDQGRGYTF	TGTGCCAGCTCACCAACAGACCAGGGCCGTGGCTACACCTTC
NA	NA	TRBJ2-3	TRBV7-6	CASSLGADTQYF	TGTGCCAGCAGCTTAGGAGCAGATACGCAGTATTTT
TRBD1	NA	TRBJ2-3	TRBV5-6	CASSFLASGQGTDTQYF	TGTGCCAGCAGCTTTTTAGCCTCGGGACAGGGCACAGATACGCAGTATTTT
TRBD1	NA	TRBJ1-1	TRBV10-3	CAISESTGQNTEAFF	TGTGCCATCAGTGAGTCGACAGGGCAGAACACTGAAGCTTTCTTT
NA	few	TRBJ1-2	TRBV7-9	CASSFSTGEDYGYTF	TGTGCCAGCAGCTTCTCGACAGGTGAAGACTATGGCTACACCTTC
TRBD2	NA	TRBJ2-7	TRBV5-1	CASSLEASGSYEQYF	TGCGCCAGCAGCTTGGAAGCTAGCGGGAGCTACGAGCAGTACTTC
TRBD1	NA	TRBJ1-5	TRBV19	CASSIPGTGYSNQPQHF	TGTGCCAGTAGTATCCCCGGGACAGGCTATAGCAATCAGCCCCAGCATTTT
NA	NA	TRBJ1-6	TRBV10-1	CASSEDRRNSPLHF	TGCGCCAGCAGTGAGGACAGACGTAATTCACCCCTCCACTTT
NA	NA	TRBJ1-5	TRBV4-1	CASSQGWGHRNQPQHF	TGCGCCAGCAGCCAAGGGTGGGGACACCGCAATCAGCCCCAGCATTTT
TRBD1	NA	TRBJ1-3	TRBV29-1	CSVALDRAGNTIYF	TGCAGCGTTGCCCTGGACAGGGCTGGAAACACCATATATTTT
NA	NA	TRBJ2-4	TRBV19	CASTIGSAGRGKNIQYF	TGTGCCAGTACAATAGGTAGCGCGGGAAGAGGCAAAAACATTCAGTACTTC
TRBD1	few	TRBJ2-2	TRBV5-8	CASSPGTGAGELFF	TGTGCCAGCAGCCCAGGGACAGGCGCCGGGGAGCTGTTTTTT
NA	once	TRBJ1-2	TRBV10-2	CASWETNYGYTF	TGCGCCAGCTGGGAGACTAACTATGGCTACACCTTC
TRBD1	NA	TRBJ2-5	TRBV2	CASTQTGGGGETQYF	TGTGCCAGCACCCAGACAGGGGGCGGGGGGGAGACCCAGTACTTC
TRBD1	NA	TRBJ2-2	TRBV18	CASSPPQGAPGELFF	TGTGCCAGCTCACCCCCGCAGGGGGCCCCCGGGGAGCTGTTTTTT
TRBD1	NA	TRBJ1-2	TRBV9	CASTGGDGYTF	TGTGCCAGCACAGGGGGAGATGGCTACACCTTC
TRBD1	NA	TRBJ1-2	TRBV5-1	CASSLATGGYGYTF	TGCGCCAGCAGCTTGGCGACAGGGGGCTATGGCTACACCTTC
TRBD2	NA	TRBJ2-1	TRBV7-9	CASSLLGGGTLSSYNEQFF	TGTGCCAGCAGCTTACTGGGCGGGGGGACCTTGAGCTCCTACAATGAGCAGTTCTTC
NA	once	TRBJ1-2	TRBV4-1	CASSPTGYRLGYTF	TGCGCCAGCAGCCCCACGGGGTACCGCCTTGGCTACACCTTC
NA	NA	TRBJ2-1	TRBV5-8	CASSLEITFSYNEQFF	TGTGCCAGCAGCTTGGAGATAACTTTCTCCTACAATGAGCAGTTCTTC
TRBD1	NA	TRBJ1-1	TRBV5-1	CASSRDNRQGAYEAFF	TGCGCCAGCAGCCGTGACAACCGACAGGGGGCCTATGAAGCTTTCTTT
TRBD1	NA	TRBJ2-7	TRBV2	CASSTGRDSKSYEQYF	TGTGCCAGCAGTACCGGCCGGGACAGCAAATCCTACGAGCAGTACTTC
NA	NA	TRBJ2-5	TRBV25-1	CASSELTGSQETQYF	TGTGCCAGCAGTGAATTAACAGGGAGTCAAGAGACCCAGTACTTC
NA	NA	TRBJ1-5	TRBV6-5	CASSYGGGGNQPQHF	TGTGCCAGCAGTTACGGAGGAGGGGGCAATCAGCCCCAGCATTTT
NA	NA	TRBJ1-2	TRBV19	CASKFSAGYGYTF	TGTGCCAGTAAATTTAGCGCTGGCTATGGCTACACCTTC
TRBD2	NA	TRBJ2-1	TRBV7-6	CASSLDAGAPYNEQFF	TGTGCCAGCAGCTTAGATGCGGGAGCCCCCTACAATGAGCAGTTCTTC
TRBD2	NA	TRBJ2-1	TRBV5-1	CASSEAGGPYNEQFF	TGCGCCAGCAGCGAGGCGGGGGGTCCCTACAATGAGCAGTTCTTC
TRBD2	NA	TRBJ2-1	TRBV14	CASSTRTSGSRNEQFF	TGTGCCAGCAGCACAAGGACTAGCGGGAGTCGCAATGAGCAGTTCTTC
TRBD1	NA	TRBJ2-6	TRBV18	CASSPGQGAVSGANVLTF	TGTGCCAGCTCACCGGGACAGGGGGCGGTATCTGGGGCCAACGTCCTGACTTTC
TRBD1	once	TRBJ1-1	TRBV18	CASSPTNRGLSEAFF	TGTGCCAGCTCACCAACCAACAGGGGTCTAAGTGAAGCTTTCTTT
TRBD1	NA	TRBJ1-2	TRBV29-1	CSVGQGVWGYTF	TGCAGCGTTGGACAGGGGGTATGGGGCTACACCTTC
NA	few	TRBJ1-2	TRBV6-1	CASRDQGSGYGYTF	TGTGCCAGCAGAGACCAGGGGTCAGGCTATGGCTACACCTTC
NA	NA	TRBJ2-5	TRBV27	CASSLSGREETQYF	TGTGCCAGCAGTTTATCGGGCAGGGAAGAGACCCAGTACTTC
TRBD2	NA	TRBJ2-3	TRBV6-5	CASSYSERGGADTQYF	TGTGCCAGCAGTTACTCGGAGCGGGGGGGCGCAGATACGCAGTATTTT
NA	NA	TRBJ2-3	TRBV2	CASSVGPPRGTDTQYF	TGTGCCAGCAGTGTCGGACCCCCTCGAGGGACAGATACGCAGTATTTT
TRBD2	NA	TRBJ2-1	TRBV4-1	CASSQGRGGRSYNEQFF	TGCGCCAGCAGCCAAGGGAGGGGCGGGAGGTCCTACAATGAGCAGTTCTTC
NA	NA	TRBJ1-3	TRBV2	CASLTAKGNTIYF	TGTGCCAGCCTTACCGCGAAAGGAAACACCATATATTTT
TRBD2	few	TRBJ2-1	TRBV9	CASSVTSGGPSYNEQFF	TGTGCCAGCAGCGTTACTAGCGGGGGTCCTTCCTACAATGAGCAGTTCTTC
NA	NA	TRBJ2-3	TRBV5-4	CASSLAAKGRDTQYF	TGTGCCAGCAGCTTGGCCGCGAAGGGGCGGGATACGCAGTATTTT
TRBD1	once	TRBJ2-5	TRBV5-1	CASSLGGTEETQYF	TGCGCCAGCAGCTTGGGAGGGACAGAAGAGACCCAGTACTTC